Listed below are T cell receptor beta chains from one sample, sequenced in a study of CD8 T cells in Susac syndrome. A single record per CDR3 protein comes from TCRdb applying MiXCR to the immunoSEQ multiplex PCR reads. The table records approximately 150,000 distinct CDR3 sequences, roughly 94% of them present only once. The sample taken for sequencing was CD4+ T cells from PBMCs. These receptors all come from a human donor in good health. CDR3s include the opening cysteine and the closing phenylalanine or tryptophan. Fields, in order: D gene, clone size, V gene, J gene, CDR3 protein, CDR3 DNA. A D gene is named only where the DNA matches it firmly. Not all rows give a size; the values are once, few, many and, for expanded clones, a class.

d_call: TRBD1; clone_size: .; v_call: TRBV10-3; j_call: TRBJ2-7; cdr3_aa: CAISGQGNYEQYF; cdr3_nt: TGTGCCATCAGTGGACAGGGGAATTACGAGCAGTACTTC
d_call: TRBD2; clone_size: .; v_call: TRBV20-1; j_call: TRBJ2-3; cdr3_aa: CSARLLAATDTQYF; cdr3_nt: TGCAGTGCTAGGCTACTAGCGGCCACAGATACGCAGTATTTT
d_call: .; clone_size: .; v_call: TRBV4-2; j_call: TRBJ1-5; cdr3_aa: CASSDNSNQPQHF; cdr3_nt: TGTGCCAGCAGCGACAATAGCAATCAGCCCCAGCATTTT
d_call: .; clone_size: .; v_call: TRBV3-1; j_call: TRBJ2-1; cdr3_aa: CASSRVSSYNEQFF; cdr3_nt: TGTGCCAGCAGCCGGGTGAGCTCCTACAATGAGCAGTTCTTC
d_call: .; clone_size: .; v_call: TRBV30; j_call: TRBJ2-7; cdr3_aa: CAWSVGGFSYEQYF; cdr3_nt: TGTGCCTGGAGTGTAGGGGGTTTCTCCTACGAGCAGTACTTC
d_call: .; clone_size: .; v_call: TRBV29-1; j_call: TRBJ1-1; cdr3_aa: CSVLPGQSTEAFF; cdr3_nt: TGCAGCGTTCTCCCCGGGCAGTCCACTGAAGCTTTCTTT
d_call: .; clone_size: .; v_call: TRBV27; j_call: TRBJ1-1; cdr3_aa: CASSIDPNTEAFF; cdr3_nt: TGTGCCAGCAGCATCGACCCGAACACTGAAGCTTTCTTT
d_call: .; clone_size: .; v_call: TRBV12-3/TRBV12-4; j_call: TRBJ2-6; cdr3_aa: CASSQTEANVLTF; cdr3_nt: TGTGCCAGCAGTCAAACAGAGGCCAACGTCCTGACTTTC
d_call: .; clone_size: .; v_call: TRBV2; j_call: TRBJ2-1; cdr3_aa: CASSEGVYNEQFF; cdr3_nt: TGTGCCAGCAGCGAGGGGGTCTACAATGAGCAGTTCTTC
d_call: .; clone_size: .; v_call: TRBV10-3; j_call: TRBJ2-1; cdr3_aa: CASRAMSSYNEQFF; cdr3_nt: TGTGCTTCCAGGGCGATGAGCTCCTACAATGAGCAGTTCTTC
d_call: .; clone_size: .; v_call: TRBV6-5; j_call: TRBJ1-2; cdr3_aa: CASSYDTGNNYGYTF; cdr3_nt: TGTGCCAGCAGTTACGACACAGGAAATAACTATGGCTACACCTTC
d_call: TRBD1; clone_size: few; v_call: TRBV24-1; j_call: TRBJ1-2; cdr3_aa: CATSDPGTEGYGYTF; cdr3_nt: TGTGCCACCAGTGACCCAGGGACAGAAGGCTATGGCTACACCTTC
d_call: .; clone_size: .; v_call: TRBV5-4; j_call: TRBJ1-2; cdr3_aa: CASSLEGSATNYGYTF; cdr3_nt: TGTGCCAGCAGCTTGGAGGGTTCGGCCACAAACTATGGCTACACCTTC
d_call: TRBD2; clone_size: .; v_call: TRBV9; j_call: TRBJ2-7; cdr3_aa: CASSALAGLYYEQYF; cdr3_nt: TGTGCCAGCAGCGCACTAGCGGGCCTATACTACGAGCAGTACTTC
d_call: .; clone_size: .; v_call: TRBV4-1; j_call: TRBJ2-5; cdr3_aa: CASSQKQGTRETQYF; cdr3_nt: TGCGCCAGCAGCCAAAAACAGGGTACGAGGGAGACCCAGTACTTC
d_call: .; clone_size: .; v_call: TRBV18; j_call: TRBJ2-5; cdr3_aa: CASSPRDLQETQYF; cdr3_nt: TGTGCCAGCTCACCACGGGACCTACAAGAGACCCAGTACTTC
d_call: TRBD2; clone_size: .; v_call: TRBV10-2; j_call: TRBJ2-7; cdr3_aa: CASSEGLAGIGEQYF; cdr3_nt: TGCGCCAGCAGTGAGGGACTAGCGGGTATAGGGGAGCAGTACTTC
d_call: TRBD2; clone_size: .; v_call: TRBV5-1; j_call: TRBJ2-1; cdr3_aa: CASSSHGTSGTSSYNEQFF; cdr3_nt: TGCGCCAGCAGCTCTCACGGGACTAGCGGGACGAGCTCCTACAATGAGCAGTTCTTC
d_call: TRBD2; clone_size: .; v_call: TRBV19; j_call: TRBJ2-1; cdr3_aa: CASSIVGGGEQFF; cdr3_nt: TGTGCCAGTAGTATAGTAGGCGGGGGTGAGCAGTTCTTC
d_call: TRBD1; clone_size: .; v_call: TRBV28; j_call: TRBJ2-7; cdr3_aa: CASSGPGQGYYEQYF; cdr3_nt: TGTGCCAGCAGTGGACCGGGACAGGGATACTACGAGCAGTACTTC
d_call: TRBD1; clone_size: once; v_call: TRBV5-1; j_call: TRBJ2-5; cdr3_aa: CASSLAGQPEETQYF; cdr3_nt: TGCGCCAGCAGCTTGGCGGGACAGCCGGAAGAGACCCAGTACTTC
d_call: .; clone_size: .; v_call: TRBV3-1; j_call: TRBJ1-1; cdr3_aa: CASSRGSGIPEAFF; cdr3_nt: TGTGCCAGCAGCCGGGGCTCTGGGATTCCTGAAGCTTTCTTT
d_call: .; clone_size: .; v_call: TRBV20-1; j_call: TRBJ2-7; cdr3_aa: CSAGASSYEQYF; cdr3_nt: TGCAGTGCGGGGGCGAGCTCCTACGAGCAGTACTTC
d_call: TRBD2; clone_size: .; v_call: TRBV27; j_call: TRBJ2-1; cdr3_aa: CASSFPLAGSNEQFF; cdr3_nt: TGTGCCAGCAGTTTTCCGCTAGCGGGTAGCAATGAGCAGTTCTTC
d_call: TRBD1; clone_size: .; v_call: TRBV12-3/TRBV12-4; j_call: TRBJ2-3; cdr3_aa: CASSFRQGVADTQYF; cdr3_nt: TGTGCCAGCAGTTTTAGGCAGGGGGTCGCAGATACGCAGTATTTT
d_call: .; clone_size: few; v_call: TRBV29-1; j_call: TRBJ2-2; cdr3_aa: CSVLRVGELFF; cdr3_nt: TGCAGCGTTCTCAGGGTAGGGGAGCTGTTTTTT
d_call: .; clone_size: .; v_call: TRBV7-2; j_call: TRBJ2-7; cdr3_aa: CASSLVRESHEQYF; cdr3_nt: TGTGCCAGCAGCTTAGTCAGGGAGTCCCACGAGCAGTACTTC
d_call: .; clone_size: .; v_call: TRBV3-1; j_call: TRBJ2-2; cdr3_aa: CASSRFSGANTGELFF; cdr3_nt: TGTGCCAGCAGCCGATTTAGCGGCGCGAACACCGGGGAGCTGTTTTTT